The sequence of this TCR beta chain was determined in a study of cytomegalovirus exposure and HLA in healthy donors. The donors (healthy individuals) were bone marrow donors. Unmatched junction bases numbered 1, after V lost 5 bases and J lost 2 bases. The germline CDR1 and CDR2 sequences are MNHEY and SVGAGI. The CDR3 runs to 14 residues. 60 Vbeta and 13 Jbeta primers were used in PCR. Sequencing was performed with immunoSEQ multiplex PCR; in TCRdb, only in-frame clones are kept and a portion is missing. This sample has under 200,000 clones; around nine tenths occur once, and the top ten carry 0.25% to 0.4%. On this clone itself: The sample contains more than one DNA sequence encoding this CDR3.

The V call is TRBV6-5, the J call TRBJ1-5; TRBD1 matches at 9 bases. This receptor was taken from a woman aged 30 to 39 in good health and CMV-seronegative. Sequenced input: PBMCs. The CDR3, as DNA: TGTGCCAGCAGTCGGGACAGGGGCAATCAGCCCCAGCATTTT. Its protein product is CASSRDRGNQPQHF.